These T cell receptor beta chains were read from a single sample in a study of cytomegalovirus exposure and HLA in healthy donors. Only in-frame clones appear in the TCRdb table, and some are missing; sequencing was by immunoSEQ multiplex PCR. This sample has more than 50,000 clones, with 70% found just once. The sample comprised PBMCs. These receptors were obtained from a woman aged 60 to 75 in good health and CMV-seropositive. The conserved cysteine and the conserved F or W are not part of the CDR3 here. Fields, in order: V gene, CDR3 protein.

TRBV7-3 | ASSSNRGDTQY
TRBV7-9 | SSTEGGREKLF
TRBV2 | ASRPTGNSPLH
TRBV9 | ASSVDLAGGPGTDTQY
TRBV7-3 | ASSAQGKQETQY
TRBV29-1 | SVARLSDTQY
TRBV15 | ATSRDVQNSPLH
TRBV27 | ASSTLTSGELDEQY
TRBV15 | ATSRVSRGPANYGYT
TRBV4-2 | ASSQESGGATDTQY